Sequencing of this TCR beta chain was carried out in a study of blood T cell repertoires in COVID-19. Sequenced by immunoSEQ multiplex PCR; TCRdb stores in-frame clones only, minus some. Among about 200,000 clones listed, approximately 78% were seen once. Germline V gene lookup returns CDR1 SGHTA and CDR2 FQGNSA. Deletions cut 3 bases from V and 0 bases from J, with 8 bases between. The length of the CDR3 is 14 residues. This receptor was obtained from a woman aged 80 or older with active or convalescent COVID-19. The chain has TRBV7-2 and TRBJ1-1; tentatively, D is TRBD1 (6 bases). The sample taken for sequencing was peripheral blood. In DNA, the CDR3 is TGTGCCAGCAGCTTTCAGGGGTTGAACACTGAAGCTTTCTTT. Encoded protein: CASSFQGLNTEAFF.